One sample yielded the 31 T cell receptor beta chains listed below, sequenced in a study of cytomegalovirus exposure and HLA in healthy donors. PCR used 60 Vbeta primers and 13 Jbeta primers. Data came from immunoSEQ multiplex PCR; TCRdb stores just in-frame clones and leaves some out. Of approximately 90,000 clones in the sample, over 70% were seen once. Input material: PBMCs. These receptor sequences come from a woman in her thirties or forties in good health and CMV-seronegative.

The chain uses TRBV7-2 and TRBJ2-7; 12 nucleotides match TRBD1. Germline CDR1 reads SGHTA; CDR2 reads FQGNSA. V lost 2 bases, J lost 5 bases, and 7 bases stayed unmatched. This CDR3 contains 16 residues. CDR3 loop: CASSLFRDRGLNEQYF. DNA for the CDR3: TGTGCCAGCAGCTTATTCCGGGACAGGGGGCTTAACGAGCAGTACTTC.

The chain uses TRBV6-5 and TRBJ1-2; no clear D. V lost 7 bases and J lost 4, with 10 bases in between. Germline loops: CDR1 MNHEY, CDR2 SVGAGI. The CDR3 sequence is 12 residues long. The CDR3 DNA reads as TGTGCCAGCACGGAGGTGGGCTATGGCTACACCTTC. This sequence encodes CASTEVGYGYTF.

The chain employs TRBV28 and TRBJ2-1; D call uncertain. CDR1 and CDR2 (germline): MDHEN, SYDVKM. This CDR3 spans 15 amino acids. Trimming took off 2 bases at V and 9 bases at J, with 17 bases between the two ends. The CDR3 region is CASSLPSELGGEQFF. CDR3 sequence (DNA): TGTGCCAGCAGTTTACCGTCTGAGCTCGGTGGTGAGCAGTTCTTC.

The gene calls are TRBV6-1 and TRBJ1-5, with a possible D match to TRBD1 (5 bases). Germline CDR1 reads MNHNS; CDR2 reads SASEGT. The CDR3 is made up of 13 amino acids. V was trimmed by 6 bases and J by 6 bases, leaving 12 bases between them. The CDR3 DNA is TGTGCCAGCAGCACCTCAGGGCTTCAGCCCCAGCATTTT. It encodes CASSTSGLQPQHF.

This clone was observed a single time. The rearrangement joins TRBV19 to TRBJ1-2; D is possibly TRBD1 (6 bases). Per germline, CDR1 LNHDA and CDR2 SQIVND (reference sequence). The V end was cut by 6 bases, the J end by 8 bases, with 16 bases between. The CDR3 is made up of 13 amino acids. The CDR3: CASSHMAGEGYTF. CDR3 DNA sequence: TGTGCCAGTAGCCACATGGCAGGGGAAGGCTACACCTTC.

This clone was counted only a few times. This chain connects TRBV7-3 to TRBJ1-1; 8 bases agree with TRBD1. The V gene's germline CDR1 is SGHTA and CDR2 FQGTGA. V trimming: 4 bases; J trimming: 1 base; junction bases outside the gene matches: 2. CDR3 length: 14 residues. CDR3 in amino acids: CASSSGTGNTEAFF. As DNA, the CDR3 is TGTGCCAGCAGCTCTGGGACAGGGAACACTGAAGCTTTCTTT.

The CDR3 here is CASSLSGLTTNEKLFF. The CDR3 DNA reads as TGCGCCAGCAGCCTGTCCGGACTCACAACTAATGAAAAACTGTTTTTT. V gene TRBV5-1 combines with J gene TRBJ1-4; D call uncertain. The V end was cut by 4 bases, the J end by 0 bases, with 13 bases between. CDR1 and CDR2 from the germline V gene are SGHRS and YFSETQ. This CDR3 contains 16 residues.

This clone was found once. The CDR3 loop reads CASSEVQGSASYNSPLHF. The CDR3 nucleotides read TGTGCCAGCAGTGAGGTACAGGGTTCCGCCTCCTATAATTCACCCCTCCACTTT. The chain uses TRBV2 and TRBJ1-6; perhaps TRBD1 as D (6 bases). Trimming cost V 3 bases and J 0 bases, with 15 bases left between them. There are 18 residues in the CDR3. CDR1 and CDR2 from the germline V gene are SNHLY and FYNNEI.

The gene calls are TRBV5-1 and TRBJ1-5; D not certain. CDR3 length: 15 residues. Per the germline V gene, CDR1 is SGHRS and CDR2 is YFSETQ. The V end lost 4 bases, the J end lost 7 bases, and 18 bases lay between the germline ends. DNA for the CDR3: TGCGCCAGCAGCCCGGGAGACTTTTCGCAACAGCCCCAGCATTTT. It translates to CASSPGDFSQQPQHF.

V is TRBV19 and J is TRBJ1-3; TRBD1 agrees at 8 bases. V lost 7 bases and J lost 4; bases outside the gene matches: 6. This CDR3 is built from 14 residues. Per the germline V gene, CDR1 is LNHDA and CDR2 is SQIVND (reference sequence). The CDR3 region has the DNA TGTGCCAGTACCCAAGGACAGGGCGGAAACACCATATATTTT. It translates to CASTQGQGGNTIYF.

This clone was found a few times. V gene TRBV30 combines with J gene TRBJ1-1, with D tentatively TRBD1 (5 bases). Germline-derived CDR1 and CDR2 are GTSNPN and SVGIG (reference sequence). Trimming stripped 1 base from V and 0 bases from J, with 18 bases between. The CDR3 is 17 amino acids. This CDR3 reads CAWSGWIGGELNTEAFF. CDR3 DNA sequence: TGTGCCTGGAGTGGGTGGATCGGGGGGGAACTGAACACTGAAGCTTTCTTT.

In its sample, this clone was seen a few times. The chain joins TRBV19 to TRBJ1-2; TRBD1 aligns across 11 bases. Germline values: CDR1 LNHDA, CDR2 SQIVND (reference sequence). V was pared by 6 bases and J by 4 bases, with 7 bases of the junction left unmatched. CDR3 length equals 15 residues. The DNA for the CDR3 is TGTGCCAGTAGCCCAGGGACAGGGGGTCCCTATGGCTACACCTTC. This encodes CASSPGTGGPYGYTF.

The rearrangement links TRBV20-1 to TRBJ2-7; D is ambiguous. V lost 5 bases and J lost 3, with 8 bases in between. This CDR3 contains 11 residues. Per germline, CDR1 DFQATT and CDR2 SNEGSKA (reference sequence). CDR3 nucleotide sequence: TGCAGTGCTGACTGTAGCTACGAGCAGTACTTC. Encoded protein: CSADCSYEQYF.

This clone was counted once. The V gene is TRBV7-3, the J gene TRBJ2-7; maybe TRBD2 (5 bases). Per the germline V gene, CDR1 is SGHTA and CDR2 is FQGTGA. The CDR3 consists of 16 residues. The germline V and J ends were trimmed by 5 bases and 0 bases, with 17 bases remaining between them. CDR3 sequence: CASSPGGGGYSYEQYF. CDR3 sequence (DNA): TGTGCCAGCAGCCCCGGCGGTGGAGGTTACTCCTACGAGCAGTACTTC.

V gene TRBV21-1 combines with J gene TRBJ2-5; the D segment call TRBD2 is taken from the table without a DNA check. TRBV21-1 is tagged as a pseudogene. The CDR3 is 14 residues long. CDR3 bases: TGTGCCAGCAGCAATGGCGGGGGCCGGGAGACCCAGTACTTC. Protein product: CASSNGGGRETQYF.

This clone came up once. The chain carries TRBV6-5 and TRBJ2-7; 10 bases fit TRBD2. This CDR3 is built from 16 residues. The trim removed 2 bases at V and 7 bases at J, leaving 11 bases unmatched. In germline, CDR1 is MNHEY, CDR2 SVGAGI. CDR3: CASSYGIAGGPGEQYF. As DNA, the CDR3 is TGTGCCAGCAGTTACGGTATAGCGGGGGGCCCCGGAGAGCAGTACTTC.

V usage is TRBV19 and J usage is TRBJ2-5; D remains ambiguous. CDR3 length: 14 amino acids. Germline V gene lookup returns CDR1 LNHDA and CDR2 SQIVND (reference sequence). V lost 0 bases and J 3 bases, leaving 8 bases between the germline ends. In nucleotides, the CDR3 is TGTGCCAGTAGTATAGAACTATCAAAAGAGACCCAGTACTTC. It is translated as CASSIELSKETQYF.

The chain joins TRBV2 to TRBJ1-2; maybe TRBD1 (5 bases). Trimming pared 8 bases from V and 4 bases from J, leaving 14 bases between. Per germline, CDR1 SNHLY and CDR2 FYNNEI. CDR3 length: 13 amino acids. DNA for the CDR3: TGTGCCAGCCCACTAGCAGGGAGCTATGGCTACACCTTC. Translating gives CASPLAGSYGYTF.

This sequence joins TRBV7-9 and TRBJ2-7, with 9 bases fitting TRBD1. After removal of 5 bases from V and 6 bases from J, the junction contained 2 bases not matched to a gene. The germline V gene has CDR1 SEHNR and CDR2 FQNEAQ (reference sequence). The CDR3 contains 12 residues. The CDR3 coding sequence is TGTGCCAGCAGCCGGACAGGGGTCGAGCAGTACTTC. Residues: CASSRTGVEQYF.

The genes are TRBV4-1 and TRBJ2-2; possibly TRBD2 for D (5 bases). This CDR3 is 12 amino acids long. Trimming took off 3 bases at V and 7 bases at J, with 6 bases between the two ends. Germline V lookup: CDR1 MGHRA, CDR2 YSYEKL. The CDR3 here is CASSHGSGELFF. CDR3 bases: TGCGCCAGCAGCCATGGGAGCGGGGAGCTGTTTTTT.

The chain is built from TRBV29-1 and TRBJ2-2; possibly TRBD1 for D (5 bases). Germline V lookup: CDR1 SQVTM, CDR2 ANQGSEA. Between the trimmed V and J ends, which lost 6 bases and 1 base, there was a span of 12 bases. This CDR3 is built from 14 residues. The CDR3 DNA sequence: TGCAGCGTACTCGGGCAGGGGAACACCGGGGAGCTGTTTTTT. It translates to CSVLGQGNTGELFF.

The chain uses TRBV18 and TRBJ1-1; TRBD1 matches 7 bases. This CDR3 is 15 amino acids long. Looked up from germline, CDR1 is KGHSH and CDR2 is LQKENI. Trimming cost V 6 bases and J 0 bases; bases outside gene matches: 7. CDR3 nucleotide sequence: TGTGCCAGCTCCCTTTTAGGACAGGTGAACACTGAAGCTTTCTTT. Translated, it gives CASSLLGQVNTEAFF.

The rearrangement links TRBV2 to TRBJ2-7, with 7 bases that match TRBD1. Germline V gene data show CDR1 as SNHLY and CDR2 as FYNNEI. Germline trimming cut 4 bases from V and 7 bases from J; bases unmatched to any gene: 13. The CDR3 is made up of 15 amino acids. The DNA of the CDR3 is TGTGCCAGCAGTGTGGAGAGGGGGCGAGTGAGAGAGCAGTACTTC. Translating it yields CASSVERGRVREQYF.

This chain connects TRBV10-2 to TRBJ1-1; D perhaps matches TRBD1 (5 bases). Deletions cut 5 bases from V and 2 bases from J, with 6 bases between. The CDR3 covers 12 residues. Germline CDR1 is WSHSY and CDR2 is SAAADI. CDR3 amino acids: CASSRTNTEAFF. The CDR3, as DNA: TGCGCCAGCAGTAGGACAAACACTGAAGCTTTCTTT.

The J gene is TRBJ2-5, the V gene TRBV5-4, with 10 bases fitting TRBD1. The V and J ends lost 4 bases and 5 bases, in that order; junction bases with no gene match: 14. This CDR3 comprises 17 residues. Germline CDR1 SGHNT, CDR2 YYREEE (reference sequence). The CDR3 sequence: CASSPKGGQGFGETQYF. The CDR3 DNA reads as TGTGCCAGCAGCCCGAAGGGGGGACAGGGGTTTGGGGAGACCCAGTACTTC.

The count of this clone is one. The rearrangement joins TRBV2 to TRBJ1-3; D perhaps matches TRBD1 (5 bases). The CDR3 spans 17 residues. V lost 7 bases to trimming and J lost 3 bases, with 22 bases between them. The germline gives CDR1 SNHLY, CDR2 FYNNEI. The CDR3 DNA reads TGTGCCAGCACCGAAATCCGGCAAGGGGCGAGTGGAAACACCATATATTTT. Translation: CASTEIRQGASGNTIYF.

The rearrangement uses TRBV7-9 and TRBJ2-5, with 10 positions matching TRBD2. V trimming: 1 base; J trimming: 4 bases; junction bases outside the gene matches: 0. The CDR3 sequence is 14 residues long. Germline CDR1 is SEHNR and CDR2 is FQNEAQ (reference sequence). This CDR3 is CASSLGTSGETQYF. The CDR3 DNA reads as TGTGCCAGCAGCTTAGGGACTAGCGGAGAGACCCAGTACTTC. Supplemented by reference TRBV7-9 and TRBJ2-5, the full variable domain reads DTGVSQNPRHKITKRGQNVTFRCDPISEHNRLYWYRQTLGQGPEFLTYFQNEAQLEKSRLLSDRFSAERPKGSFSTLEIQRTEQGDSAMYLCASSLGTSGETQYFGPGTRLLVL.

The chain couples TRBV7-2 to TRBJ1-4; weak D call: TRBD1 (5 bases). The germline V gene has CDR1 SGHTA and CDR2 FQGNSA. This CDR3 has 15 residues. Trimming took 5 bases from V and 2 from J, leaving 12 bases between them. The CDR3 region is CASSTRQTTNEKLFF. The CDR3 DNA follows: TGTGCCAGCAGCACTCGACAGACCACTAATGAAAAACTGTTTTTT.

The chain has TRBV7-2 and TRBJ2-7; TRBD1 is a possible D gene (5 bases). Germline loops: CDR1 SGHTA, CDR2 FQGNSA. CDR3 length: 14 amino acids. Trimming took 2 bases from V and 4 from J, leaving 12 bases between them. CDR3 sequence (DNA): TGTGCCAGCAGCTTAACCCCAAAGGGGTACGAGCAGTACTTC. Protein sequence: CASSLTPKGYEQYF.

The CDR3 region has the DNA TGTGCCAGCAGTTTCACTAATCGGGACACTGAAGCTTTCTTT. It is translated as CASSFTNRDTEAFF. This chain joins TRBV27 and TRBJ1-1; D call uncertain. In germline, CDR1 is MNHEY, CDR2 SMNVEV (reference sequence). V was shortened by 3 bases and J by 3 bases, with 11 bases between the two germline ends. This CDR3 region has 14 residues.

Details on this clone: At one end the junction does not follow the germline gene, possibly because of a read error. The chain carries TRBV7-7 and TRBJ1-1; D may be TRBD1 (5 bases). Looked up from germline, CDR1 is SSHAT and CDR2 is FNYEAQ (reference sequence). The CDR3 totals 15 residues. The CDR3 DNA sequence: TGTGCTAGCAGCCCTCCCCTCAGGGCGCGCACTGAAGCTTTCTTT. This gives the protein CASSPPLRARTEAFF.